One sample yielded the 30 T cell receptor beta chains listed below, sequenced in a study of beta chain features in type 1 diabetes. All of the isolated RNA was reverse transcribed, so expressed TCRB transcripts were sequenced. Method: immunoSEQ multiplex PCR; TCRdb's copy keeps in-frame clones and lacks some. The table has more than 300,000 clones, over 10% seen once. The specimen was naive CD4+ T cells from blood. All receptors come from a man aged 18 to 30 in good health.

The J gene is TRBJ2-3, the V gene TRBV5-1, with D unclear. Trimming pared 4 bases from V and 6 bases from J, leaving 9 bases between. CDR3 length: 12 residues. Germline V gene data show CDR1 as SGHRS and CDR2 as YFSETQ. The CDR3 spells CASSPTSDTQYF. The CDR3 DNA reads as TGCGCCAGCAGCCCTACCTCGGATACGCAGTATTTT.

This chain links TRBV19 with TRBJ2-7, with TRBD2 identical over 10 bases. The CDR3 sequence is 14 residues long. V shed 6 bases and J 5 bases; nucleotides not matched to a gene: 7. Germline lookup yields CDR1 LNHDA and CDR2 SQIVND (reference sequence). The CDR3 reads CASRHTSGTDEQYF. CDR3 nucleotide sequence: TGTGCCAGTAGACATACTAGCGGGACCGACGAGCAGTACTTC.

This clone has only a few counts. The rearrangement joins TRBV5-1 to TRBJ1-5; 11 nucleotides agree with TRBD1. The germline V gene has CDR1 SGHRS and CDR2 YFSETQ. The CDR3 spans 16 residues. Trimming removed 0 bases from V and 7 bases from J; junction bases left unmatched: 6. CDR3 region: CASSLEPGQGAQPQHF. The DNA for the CDR3 is TGCGCCAGCAGCTTGGAACCCGGACAGGGGGCCCAGCCCCAGCATTTT.

This clone turned up a few times. The chain employs TRBV7-2 and TRBJ2-5; D not certain. The closer fit of TRBJ2-7 to the DNA end suggests the J call may be wrong. Per the germline V gene, CDR1 is SGHTA and CDR2 is FQGNSA. The CDR3 has 13 amino acids. CDR3 nucleotide sequence: TGTGCCAGCAGCTTACAACAGCCCTACGAGCAGTACTTC. Protein sequence: CASSLQQPYEQYF.

This clone appeared a few times. This chain connects TRBV30 to TRBJ1-4, with D tentatively TRBD1 (6 bases). Trimming left V 3 bases short and J 4 bases short, with 12 bases between. The CDR3 loop spans 14 amino acids. Germline V gives CDR1 GTSNPN, CDR2 SVGIG (reference sequence). The DNA for the CDR3 is TGTGCCTGGAGCGGGACACCTGGTAATGAAAAACTGTTTTTT. Its protein is CAWSGTPGNEKLFF.

The V call is TRBV5-6, the J call TRBJ2-1; 12 bases agree with TRBD2. From germline, CDR1 is SGHDT and CDR2 YYEEEE. With V trimmed by 1 base and J by 7 bases, 6 bases remained unmatched. CDR3 length equals 16 residues. CDR3 bases: TGTGCCAGCAGCTTGCCCCGGACTAGCGGGACAAATGAGCAGTTCTTC. This gives the protein CASSLPRTSGTNEQFF.

This clone showed up many times. The chain links TRBV29-1 to TRBJ2-7; 7 nucleotides agree with TRBD1. V shed 1 base and J 6 bases; nucleotides not matched to a gene: 6. Germline V gene sequence: CDR1 SQVTM, CDR2 ANQGSEA. CDR3 size: 13 residues. CDR3 coding DNA: TGCAGCGTTGAAGGACAGGGAGCGGCCGAGCAGTACTTC. Its protein is CSVEGQGAAEQYF.

The rearrangement links TRBV6-8 to TRBJ2-3, with 8 bases fitting TRBD1. The CDR3 is 16 residues long. In germline, CDR1 is MNHGY, CDR2 SAAAGT. Germline trimming cut 6 bases from V and 1 base from J; bases unmatched to any gene: 9. The CDR3 here is CASSIGQGRRTDTQYF. The CDR3 nucleotides are TGTGCCAGCAGCATAGGACAGGGAAGACGCACAGATACGCAGTATTTT.

The J gene is TRBJ2-3, the V gene TRBV19; D may be TRBD2 (7 bases). From germline, CDR1 is LNHDA and CDR2 SQIVND (reference sequence). CDR3 length equals 15 residues. Trimming left V 7 bases short and J 2 bases short, with 16 bases between. This chain's CDR3 is CASMGGDTLTDTQYF. The CDR3 nucleotides are TGTGCCAGTATGGGGGGGGACACACTCACAGATACGCAGTATTTT.

The chain is built from TRBV19 and TRBJ1-2; the match to TRBD1 covers 8 bases. CDR3 length: 13 residues. V dropped 4 bases and J dropped 10; count of bases not matched to a gene: 8. CDR1 is LNHDA and CDR2 is SQIVND in the germline V gene (reference sequence). The CDR3 loop reads CASSTTGEGIYTF. In DNA form, the CDR3 reads TGTGCCAGTAGTACGACAGGGGAGGGCATCTACACCTTC.

The V gene is TRBV7-2, the J gene TRBJ2-2; 7 bases line up with TRBD1. CDR3 size: 16 residues. Germline lookup yields CDR1 SGHTA and CDR2 FQGNSA. With 5 bases clipped from V and 1 base from J, the junction kept 7 bases outside the gene matches. The chain's CDR3 is CASSQSRDRNTGELFF. DNA for the CDR3: TGTGCCAGCAGCCAGAGCCGGGACAGGAACACCGGGGAGCTGTTTTTT.

The V call is TRBV7-2, the J call TRBJ1-5, with D perhaps matching TRBD1 (5 bases). V lost 4 bases to trimming and J lost 0 bases, with 7 bases between them. Germline V gene lookup returns CDR1 SGHTA and CDR2 FQGNSA. The CDR3 totals 14 residues. In nucleotides, the CDR3 is TGTGCCAGCAGCTCTGACAGTAGCAATCAGCCCCAGCATTTT. This translates into CASSSDSSNQPQHF.

The chain recombines TRBV4-1 with TRBJ1-2, with D uncertain. CDR1 and CDR2 (germline): MGHRA, YSYEKL. This CDR3 has 14 amino acids. Trimming shortened V by 1 base and J by 8 bases, and 14 bases separated the two germline ends. The DNA for the CDR3 is TGCGCCAGCAGCCAAGGGACCGCGCGGGGAGGCTACACCTTC. Its translation: CASSQGTARGGYTF.

There are a few counts of this clone. The rearrangement links TRBV27 to TRBJ2-5; possible D gene TRBD1, 6 bases. Trimming shortened V by 5 bases and J by 10 bases, and 20 bases separated the two germline ends. Germline CDR1 and CDR2: MNHEY and SMNVEV (reference sequence). This CDR3 is built from 14 residues. CDR3 in DNA: TGTGCCAGCAGTCGCCGGGACAAGAGAGCGGTCCAGTACTTC. This codes for CASSRRDKRAVQYF.

This rearrangement joins TRBV4-3 to TRBJ2-1, with D uncertain. The germline V gene encodes CDR1 LGHNA and CDR2 YSLEER. V was cut by 0 bases and J by 4 bases, with 7 bases left in between. The CDR3 consists of 14 residues. The CDR3 sequence: CASSQESLYNEQFF. In DNA, the CDR3 is TGCGCCAGCAGCCAAGAAAGCTTATACAATGAGCAGTTCTTC.

This clone was recorded a few times. This rearrangement joins TRBV6-5 to TRBJ2-7; TRBD2 aligns across 7 bases. The CDR3 sequence is 12 residues long. Germline values: CDR1 MNHEY, CDR2 SVGAGI. V trimming: 6 bases; J trimming: 5 bases; junction bases outside the gene matches: 4. The CDR3 is CASSLRGDEQYF. CDR3 bases: TGTGCCAGCAGCCTTCGGGGGGACGAGCAGTACTTC.

In this sample, this clone turned up a few times. The V call is TRBV6-4, the J call TRBJ2-3; 8 bases fit TRBD2. Germline V gene data show CDR1 as MRHNA and CDR2 as SNTAGT. The CDR3 contains 15 residues. V was clipped by 0 bases and J by 5 bases; unmatched bases: 4. The CDR3 here is CASSDSSRGGDTQYF. CDR3 nucleotides: TGTGCCAGCAGTGACTCGAGCCGGGGGGGAGATACGCAGTATTTT.

The table lists this clone with a few counts. The genes are TRBV18 and TRBJ2-1; 8 nucleotides align to TRBD1. The CDR3 totals 16 residues. V shed 5 bases and J 0 bases; nucleotides not matched to a gene: 6. In germline, CDR1 is KGHSH, CDR2 LQKENI. CDR3: CASSGLGQDSYNEQFF. CDR3 in DNA: TGTGCCAGCTCAGGGTTGGGACAGGACTCCTACAATGAGCAGTTCTTC.

This clone was counted between two and nine times. The V gene is TRBV6-6, the J gene TRBJ2-3; TRBD1 is a possible D gene (6 bases). The germline CDR1 and CDR2 sequences are MNHNY and SVGAGI (reference sequence). The V end lost 2 bases, the J end lost 6 bases, and 12 bases lay between the germline ends. This CDR3 is 14 amino acids long. As DNA, the CDR3 is TGTGCCAGCAGTTACAGGGGGTCAGGGGATACGCAGTATTTT. Translation gives CASSYRGSGDTQYF.

This clone has more than one count but fewer than ten. The chain couples TRBV6-6 to TRBJ2-5; 7 positions match TRBD1. V lost 2 bases to trimming and J lost 5 bases; unmatched junction nucleotides: 5. In germline, CDR1 is MNHNY, CDR2 SVGAGI (reference sequence). The CDR3 is 14 amino acids. CDR3 loop: CASSYEGARETQYF. The CDR3 DNA reads as TGTGCCAGCAGTTACGAGGGGGCGCGGGAGACCCAGTACTTC.

The chain combines TRBV11-1 with TRBJ2-5; weak D call: TRBD2 (5 bases). CDR3 length equals 13 residues. The V gene's germline CDR1 is SGHAT and CDR2 FQDESV (reference sequence). Trimming stripped 6 bases from V and 11 bases from J, with 19 bases between. The CDR3 DNA is TGTGCCAGCAGTGCGGAGGCAACCGGTAAGCAGTACTTC. The encoded protein is CASSAEATGKQYF.

There are a few counts of this clone. The chain joins TRBV7-9 to TRBJ2-3, with 8 bases identical to TRBD2. The V segment lost 2 bases and the J segment 0 bases; nucleotides outside the gene matches: 4. The CDR3 spans 16 residues. Germline V gene data show CDR1 as SEHNR and CDR2 as FQNEAQ (reference sequence). The CDR3 bases are TGTGCCAGCAGCTTACTGCGGGGGGTTAGCACAGATACGCAGTATTTT. Translated, it gives CASSLLRGVSTDTQYF. The full variable domain, with the rest looked up from reference TRBV7-9 and TRBJ2-3, is DTGVSQNPRHKITKRGQNVTFRCDPISEHNRLYWYRQTLGQGPEFLTYFQNEAQLEKSRLLSDRFSAERPKGSFSTLEIQRTEQGDSAMYLCASSLLRGVSTDTQYFGPGTRLTVL.

A few counts support this clone. This rearrangement joins TRBV30 to TRBJ1-1; D perhaps matches TRBD1 (5 bases). Trimming shortened V by 2 bases and J by 0 bases, and 7 bases separated the two germline ends. CDR3 size: 13 residues. The germline gives CDR1 GTSNPN, CDR2 SVGIG (reference sequence). Written as DNA, the CDR3 is TGTGCCTGGAGTCCGACAGTGAACACTGAAGCTTTCTTT. Translating gives CAWSPTVNTEAFF.

This clone was seen at least ten times. This chain connects TRBV4-3 to TRBJ2-2; D not resolved. There are 13 residues in the CDR3. The germline V gene encodes CDR1 LGHNA and CDR2 YSLEER. V was shortened by 2 bases and J by 7 bases, with 8 bases between the two germline ends. The CDR3 coding sequence is TGCGCCAGCAGCCAACCCCTCGGCGGGGAGCTGTTTTTT. Protein: CASSQPLGGELFF.

The chain couples TRBV7-3 to TRBJ2-1, with 7 bases identical to TRBD1. Losses at the gene ends were 5 bases for V and 1 base for J; bases not matched to a gene: 8. Germline CDR1 SGHTA, CDR2 FQGTGA. The CDR3 is made up of 16 amino acids. CDR3 sequence (DNA): TGTGCCAGCAGCACAACCTACAGGGGATCCTACAATGAGCAGTTCTTC. Translation: CASSTTYRGSYNEQFF. The variable domain in full, completed from reference TRBV7-3 and TRBJ2-1, reads GAGVSQTPSNKVTEKGKYVELRCDPISGHTALYWYRQSLGQGPEFLIYFQGTGAADDSGLPNDRFFAVRPEGSVSTLKIQRTERGDSAVYLCASSTTYRGSYNEQFFGPGTRLTVL.

A few counts support this clone. The V and J genes are TRBV5-4 and TRBJ1-2; TRBD1 matches 7 bases. CDR3 size: 15 residues. From germline, CDR1 is SGHNT and CDR2 YYREEE (reference sequence). Losses at the gene ends were 0 bases for V and 4 bases for J; bases not matched to a gene: 6. CDR3: CASSLVGQAPYGYTF. CDR3 bases: TGTGCCAGCAGCTTGGTAGGACAGGCCCCCTATGGCTACACCTTC.

This clone was observed a handful of times. The chain couples TRBV30 to TRBJ1-5; a weak D match, TRBD1 (5 bases). Germline loops: CDR1 GTSNPN, CDR2 SVGIG (reference sequence). The V and J ends lost 0 bases and 1 base respectively, with 16 bases between them. The CDR3 runs to 17 residues. The CDR3 loop is CAWSVGPAGLSNQPQHF. CDR3 sequence (DNA): TGTGCCTGGAGTGTAGGACCCGCAGGGCTAAGCAATCAGCCCCAGCATTTT.

This clone was detected a few times. The chain uses TRBV28 and TRBJ1-2; 9 bases map to TRBD1. This CDR3 contains 15 residues. From germline, CDR1 is MDHEN and CDR2 SYDVKM. The V and J ends lost 5 bases and 3 bases, in that order; junction bases with no gene match: 7. As DNA, the CDR3 is TGTGCCAGCAGTCCACCGGGACAGGGCTACTATGGCTACACCTTC. Its translation is CASSPPGQGYYGYTF.

The V and J genes are TRBV30 and TRBJ1-4; 8 nucleotides align to TRBD1. Germline lookup yields CDR1 GTSNPN and CDR2 SVGIG (reference sequence). CDR3 length equals 17 residues. J lost 8 bases, V lost 2 bases, and 16 bases had no gene match. CDR3 DNA: TGTGCCTGGAGTCGACCGGAGGTGCAGGGGGCCCGGGAAAAACTGTTTTTT. This sequence encodes CAWSRPEVQGAREKLFF.

This clone is a singleton in its sample. The V call is TRBV7-9, the J call TRBJ2-7, with 11 bases aligning to TRBD2. CDR1 and CDR2 from the germline V gene are SEHNR and FQNEAQ (reference sequence). The CDR3 contains 18 residues. V lost 2 bases to trimming and J lost 0 bases; unmatched junction nucleotides: 9. DNA of the CDR3: TGTGCCAGCAGCTTAAGGGGGCTGGGGACTAGCGGCTCCTACGAGCAGTACTTC. It yields the protein CASSLRGLGTSGSYEQYF.